Below, 9 T cell receptor beta chains from the same sample are listed, as sequenced in a study of control samples from healthy donors and cancer patients. Here immunoSEQ multiplex PCR was the method, and the copy in TCRdb shows in-frame clones only, minus some. The sample consists of under 65,000 clones, 80% to 90% of them appearing once. Sequencing was carried out using PBMCs. The receptors here all came from a woman aged 55-69 years with lung cancer.

This clone was seen just once. The J gene is TRBJ2-1, the V gene TRBV5-6; TRBD1 matches 9 bases. There are 16 residues in the CDR3. The V gene end was trimmed by 4 bases and the J gene end by 5 bases; junction bases not matched to a gene: 10. CDR1 is SGHDT and CDR2 is YYEEEE in the germline V gene. The CDR3 loop reads CASSIDRGETHNEQFF. CDR3 nucleotides: TGTGCCAGCAGCATCGACAGGGGGGAGACCCACAATGAGCAGTTCTTC.

This chain joins TRBV7-9 and TRBJ1-3; D unclear. The CDR3 sequence is 14 residues long. V lost 5 bases to trimming and J lost 2 bases, with 10 bases between them. Germline CDR1 and CDR2: SEHNR and FQNEAQ (reference sequence). The DNA for the CDR3 is TGTGCCAGCAGCCACGCTATCGCTGGAAACACCATATATTTT. It codes for CASSHAIAGNTIYF.

This chain joins TRBV3-1 (or the pseudogene TRBV3-2) and TRBJ2-3; D is ambiguous. This CDR3 region has 13 residues. V gave up 5 bases and J gave up 6 bases, with 12 bases separating them. Germline lookup yields CDR1 LGHDT and CDR2 YNNKEL (reference sequence). CDR3 amino acids: CASSFTPRDTQYF. Here the CDR3 DNA reads TGTGCCAGCAGCTTTACACCGCGGGATACGCAGTATTTT.

The V and J genes are TRBV5-8 and TRBJ2-1; a weak D match, TRBD2 (5 bases). The ends were cut back, 0 bases at V and 3 bases at J, with 7 bases in the middle. CDR1 and CDR2 (germline): SGHTS, YDEGEE. CDR3 size: 14 residues. This CDR3 reads CASSLERDYNEQFF. The CDR3 coding sequence is TGTGCCAGCAGCTTGGAGAGGGACTACAATGAGCAGTTCTTC.

The rearrangement uses TRBV7-3 and TRBJ1-4; no clear D gene. The V end lost 0 bases, the J end lost 4 bases, and 6 bases lay between the germline ends. The CDR3 totals 14 residues. CDR1 and CDR2 from the germline V gene are SGHTA and FQGTGA. The CDR3 is CASSLTGNNEKLFF. The CDR3 region has the DNA TGTGCCAGCAGCTTAACGGGAAATAATGAAAAACTGTTTTTT.

The chain joins TRBV5-4 to TRBJ2-2; D remains unclear. Germline CDR1 is SGHNT and CDR2 is YYREEE (reference sequence). V lost 0 bases and J lost 5, with 14 bases in between. The CDR3 spans 16 residues. CDR3: CASSLGADLGTGELFF. Here the CDR3 DNA reads TGTGCCAGCAGCTTGGGGGCGGACCTGGGGACCGGGGAGCTGTTTTTT.

The rearrangement joins TRBV4-1 to TRBJ2-3; 10 bases match TRBD1. CDR1 is MGHRA and CDR2 is YSYEKL in the germline V gene. Trimming removed 3 bases from V and 5 bases from J; junction bases left unmatched: 5. There are 15 residues in the CDR3. CDR3 in DNA: TGCGCCAGCAGCCAGGAGGACAGGGGGTTAGATACGCAGTATTTT. The encoded protein is CASSQEDRGLDTQYF.

This clone showed up just once. The rearrangement joins TRBV2 to TRBJ1-2; TRBD1 is a possible D gene (6 bases). V lost 8 bases, J lost 3 bases, and 28 bases lay in between. CDR1 and CDR2 (germline): SNHLY, FYNNEI. The CDR3 has 18 amino acids. This CDR3 reads CASLRGAQAVRTHYGYTF. DNA for the CDR3: TGTGCCAGCCTGCGGGGGGCCCAAGCGGTTCGTACCCACTATGGCTACACCTTC.

The CDR3 is CASSSGGTEAFF. The CDR3 DNA sequence: TGTGCCAGCAGCTCGGGGGGCACTGAAGCTTTCTTT. V gene TRBV5-4 combines with J gene TRBJ1-1; TRBD1 is a possible D gene (5 bases). The V end was cut by 3 bases, the J end by 4 bases, with 7 bases between. The CDR3 extends over 12 amino acids. From germline, CDR1 is SGHNT and CDR2 YYREEE (reference sequence).